This T cell receptor (beta chain) comes out of a study of T cells in localized non-small cell lung cancer. A word on this clone: Antigen specificity is unknown.

Overall study results and limits: Longer overall survival was seen with higher T cell density measured in blood.

Profiling relied on immunoSEQ multiplex PCR, and the TCRdb table lists in-frame clones only, not all of them. The top ten clones hold roughly 13% of a sample with about 72,000 clones, approximately 85% of them seen once. CDR1 and CDR2 (germline): LNHDA, SQIVND (reference sequence). Trimming removed 2 bases at V and 1 base at J, with 11 bases between. The CDR3 spans 15 residues. The sequence was obtained from an older female donor with stage I lung adenocarcinoma. The V and J genes are TRBV19 and TRBJ1-1; unclear D gene. The starting material was peripheral blood, obtained before any cancer treatment. CDR3 in amino acids: CASSIPQLGNTEAFF. CDR3 DNA sequence: TGTGCCAGTAGTATACCTCAACTGGGGAACACTGAAGCTTTCTTT.